This is a list of T cell receptor beta chains from one sample in a study of technical replicates of blood from several donors. This table comes from immunoSEQ multiplex PCR, and its TCRdb copy is limited to in-frame clones, with some not included. The sample has around 76,000 clones; roughly 91% are singletons. The sequencing input was T cells isolated from PBMCs. These receptors were collected from a human donor in good health. Each CDR3 is given with its conserved first and last residue. Fields, in order: CDR3 protein, CDR3 DNA, J gene, D gene, V gene. A D gene is named only where the DNA matches it firmly.

cdr3_aa: CASLRGGYEQYF
cdr3_nt: TGTGCCAGCCTAAGGGGGGGCTACGAGCAGTACTTC
j_call: TRBJ2-7
d_call: -
v_call: TRBV2

cdr3_aa: CASSEAQGALETQYF
cdr3_nt: TGTGCCAGCAGTGAAGCGCAGGGGGCATTGGAGACCCAGTACTTC
j_call: TRBJ2-5
d_call: TRBD1
v_call: TRBV6-1

cdr3_aa: CASSGDRSSYEQYF
cdr3_nt: TGTGCCAGCAGTGGGGACAGGAGCTCCTACGAGCAGTACTTC
j_call: TRBJ2-7
d_call: TRBD1
v_call: TRBV27

cdr3_aa: CASSQNYPRSNEQFF
cdr3_nt: TGTGCCAGCAGCCAGAATTACCCCAGAAGCAATGAGCAGTTCTTC
j_call: TRBJ2-1
d_call: -
v_call: TRBV14

cdr3_aa: CASSLTRYYGYTF
cdr3_nt: TGTGCCAGCAGTTTAACGCGATACTATGGCTACACCTTC
j_call: TRBJ1-2
d_call: -
v_call: TRBV27

cdr3_aa: CASSSGSALEQFF
cdr3_nt: TGTGCCAGCTCATCGGGGTCGGCCCTGGAGCAGTTCTTC
j_call: TRBJ2-1
d_call: -
v_call: TRBV18

cdr3_aa: CASSEFASGSVGNEQFF
cdr3_nt: TGTGCCAGCAGTGAATTTGCTAGCGGGAGTGTAGGTAATGAGCAGTTCTTC
j_call: TRBJ2-1
d_call: TRBD2
v_call: TRBV2

cdr3_aa: CASSLESPYSGNTIYF
cdr3_nt: TGCGCCAGCAGCCTAGAAAGCCCTTACTCTGGAAACACCATATATTTT
j_call: TRBJ1-3
d_call: -
v_call: TRBV5-1

cdr3_aa: CASSESGAIQETQYF
cdr3_nt: TGTGCCAGCAGCGAAAGCGGGGCGATCCAAGAGACCCAGTACTTC
j_call: TRBJ2-5
d_call: TRBD2
v_call: TRBV9

cdr3_aa: CASSLYSSGSMSEQYF
cdr3_nt: TGTGCCAGCAGTTTATATAGTAGCGGGAGTATGAGCGAGCAGTACTTC
j_call: TRBJ2-7
d_call: TRBD2
v_call: TRBV27

cdr3_aa: CASSPTRQGGNTIYF
cdr3_nt: TGTGCCAGCTCACCTACGAGACAGGGGGGAAACACCATATATTTT
j_call: TRBJ1-3
d_call: TRBD1
v_call: TRBV18